These 16 T cell receptor beta chains were all obtained from the same sample, sequenced in a study of CD8 T cells in ankylosing spondylitis. TCRdb called the 5' RACE reads again in MiXCR, with one record for every CDR3 protein. The table shows around 330,000 distinct CDR3 sequences, with roughly 12% occurring only once. The sample taken for sequencing was blood, either unsorted or a sorted T cell fraction (not recorded which). The receptor source for this set is a female donor with ankylosing spondylitis or in good health (not recorded which).

In its sample, this clonotype was seen many times. The CDR3 sequence: CAISEGGRNQPQHF. The DNA for the CDR3 is TGTGCCATCAGTGAAGGGGGCCGCAATCAGCCCCAGCATTTT. V is TRBV10-3 and J is TRBJ1-5; 7 nucleotides align to TRBD1. Per germline, CDR1 ENHRY and CDR2 SYGVKD. With 3 bases clipped from V and 2 bases from J, the junction kept 1 base outside the gene matches. This CDR3 has 14 residues.

This clonotype was recorded at least ten times. The rearrangement joins TRBV20-1 to TRBJ2-1; 9 nucleotides align to TRBD2. The V segment lost 6 bases and the J segment 4 bases; nucleotides outside the gene matches: 10. The CDR3 totals 15 residues. Germline values: CDR1 DFQATT, CDR2 SNEGSKA (reference sequence). CDR3 in amino acids: CSARTSGPPYNEQFF. CDR3 sequence (DNA): TGCAGTGCCCGTACTAGCGGGCCCCCTTACAATGAGCAGTTCTTC.

The chain employs TRBV20-1 and TRBJ2-7; tentative D call: TRBD2 (5 bases). Deletions cut 5 bases from V and 2 bases from J, with 16 bases between. The CDR3 consists of 14 residues. Germline V gives CDR1 DFQATT, CDR2 SNEGSKA (reference sequence). Here the CDR3 DNA reads TGCAGTGCTTCCCCCCTGAGAGGGACCTACGAGCAGTACTTC. It yields the protein CSASPLRGTYEQYF.

The genes are TRBV27 and TRBJ2-7; D is perhaps TRBD1 or TRBD2 (6 bases each). Per germline, CDR1 MNHEY and CDR2 SMNVEV (reference sequence). This CDR3 comprises 15 residues. Trimming left V 6 bases short and J 0 bases short, with 15 bases between. The CDR3 loop is CASSPRGVRSYEQYF. CDR3 sequence (DNA): TGTGCCAGCAGCCCAAGGGGGGTTCGCTCCTACGAGCAGTACTTC.

This clonotype has at least ten counts. V usage is TRBV10-2 and J usage is TRBJ2-1, with 12 bases aligning to TRBD2. The CDR3 length is 15 residues. CDR1 and CDR2 from the germline V gene are WSHSY and SAAADI. The trim removed 2 bases at V and 4 bases at J, leaving 0 bases unmatched. In nucleotides, the CDR3 is TGCGCCAGCAGTGAGACTAGCGGGGGGTACAATGAGCAGTTCTTC. It translates to CASSETSGGYNEQFF.

J is TRBJ1-1 and V is TRBV20-1; D is uncertain. Between the trimmed V and J ends, which lost 0 bases and 7 bases, there was a span of 12 bases. Germline V lookup: CDR1 DFQATT, CDR2 SNEGSKA (reference sequence). The CDR3 contains 13 residues. The CDR3 sequence is CSARDPDRIEAFF. The CDR3, as DNA: TGCAGTGCTAGAGATCCTGACCGTATTGAAGCTTTCTTT.

The CDR3 coding sequence is TGTGCCTGGAGTGAGGCAGGGAGGGGAGATACGCAGTATTTT. The encoded protein is CAWSEAGRGDTQYF. This chain connects TRBV30 to TRBJ2-3, with TRBD2 matching 7 bases. This CDR3 spans 14 amino acids. CDR1 and CDR2 (germline): GTSNPN, SVGIG (reference sequence). Unmatched junction bases numbered 6, after V lost 1 base and J lost 5 bases. The full variable domain, in which reference TRBV30 and TRBJ2-3 provide the parts outside the CDR3, is SQTIHQWPATLVQPVGSPLSLECTVEGTSNPNLYWYRQAAGRGLQLLFYSVGIGQISSEVPQNLSASRPQDRQFILSSKKLLLSDSGFYLCAWSEAGRGDTQYFGPGTRLTVL.

This clonotype was recorded many times. CDR3: CSARDPNNLIYGYTF. The CDR3, as DNA: TGCAGTGCTAGAGACCCAAACAACCTGATCTATGGCTACACCTTC. V gene TRBV20-1 combines with J gene TRBJ1-2, with no clear D. The CDR3 loop spans 15 amino acids. Deletions cut 0 bases from V and 4 bases from J, with 15 bases between. The germline V gene encodes CDR1 DFQATT and CDR2 SNEGSKA (reference sequence).

This clonotype was counted ten times or more. V gene TRBV12-3 or TRBV12-4 combines with J gene TRBJ2-1; a possible D gene is TRBD1 (6 bases). CDR3 length: 15 residues. Between the trimmed V and J ends, which lost 2 bases and 6 bases, there was a span of 14 bases. The CDR3, as DNA: TGTGCCAGCAGTTTAATGCAGGGGAAAGGCAATGAGCAGTTCTTC. This codes for CASSLMQGKGNEQFF.

This clonotype came up many times. This chain links TRBV6-1 with TRBJ2-7, with unresolved D. The CDR3 is made up of 14 amino acids. Trimming left V 7 bases short and J 7 bases short, with 20 bases between. CDR1 is MNHNS and CDR2 is SASEGT in the germline V gene. The CDR3 DNA reads as TGTGCCAGCACCCTCACCCAGGCAGGTTGGGAGCAGTACTTC. Its translation: CASTLTQAGWEQYF.

This clonotype was found many times. V is TRBV4-2 and J is TRBJ2-1, with unresolved D. The germline V and J ends were trimmed by 0 bases and 10 bases, with 10 bases remaining between them. This CDR3 has 13 residues. CDR1 is LGHNA, CDR2 YNFKEQ, per germline. In DNA form, the CDR3 reads TGTGCCAGCAGCCAAGATCCCCGTTTCGAGCAGTTCTTC. Translation gives CASSQDPRFEQFF.

The V and J genes are TRBV5-1 and TRBJ2-7; D gene uncertain. The CDR3 extends over 17 amino acids. From germline, CDR1 is SGHRS and CDR2 YFSETQ. V lost 0 bases, J lost 0 bases, and 16 bases lay in between. The CDR3 spells CASSLEARADLSYEQYF. CDR3 DNA: TGCGCCAGCAGCTTGGAGGCCCGGGCGGATCTCTCCTACGAGCAGTACTTC. The full variable domain, rest sourced from reference TRBV5-1 and TRBJ2-7, is KAGVTQTPRYLIKTRGQQVTLSCSPISGHRSVSWYQQTPGQGLQFLFEYFSETQRNKGNFPGRFSGRQFSNSRSEMNVSTLELGDSALYLCASSLEARADLSYEQYFGPGTRLTVT.

This clonotype was seen many times. The J gene is TRBJ2-1, the V gene TRBV20-1, with 13 bases identical to TRBD2. Germline-derived CDR1 and CDR2 are DFQATT and SNEGSKA (reference sequence). This CDR3 region has 16 residues. The V gene end was trimmed by 6 bases and the J gene end by 7 bases; junction bases not matched to a gene: 12. The CDR3 region is CSARMGLAGIWNEQFF. The CDR3 DNA follows: TGCAGTGCCCGGATGGGACTAGCGGGAATTTGGAATGAGCAGTTCTTC.

This clonotype occurred many times. The V and J genes are TRBV7-9 and TRBJ2-1; D gene uncertain. Trimming removed 1 base at V and 5 bases at J, with 9 bases between. Germline CDR1 reads SEHNR; CDR2 reads FQNEAQ (reference sequence). The CDR3 contains 14 residues. CDR3 residues: CASSLENANNEQFF. The DNA of the CDR3 is TGTGCCAGCAGCTTAGAGAACGCGAACAATGAGCAGTTCTTC.

Only a few counts were recorded for this clonotype. This sequence joins TRBV9 and TRBJ2-2, with a weak D call TRBD1 (5 bases). CDR3 length equals 14 residues. Per germline, CDR1 SGDLS and CDR2 YYNGEE. Trimming shortened V by 4 bases and J by 5 bases, and 12 bases separated the two germline ends. CDR3 sequence: CASSLRDRTGELFF. The CDR3 coding sequence is TGTGCCAGCAGCCTAAGAGACAGAACCGGGGAGCTGTTTTTT.

This clonotype was seen at least ten times. The V call is TRBV12-3 or TRBV12-4, the J call TRBJ2-5; 9 nucleotides match TRBD2. The length of the CDR3 is 14 residues. V trimming: 6 bases; J trimming: 1 base; junction bases outside the gene matches: 3. The DNA of the CDR3 is TGTGCCAGCAGGCTGACTAGCGGCCAAGAGACCCAGTACTTC. Its translation is CASRLTSGQETQYF.